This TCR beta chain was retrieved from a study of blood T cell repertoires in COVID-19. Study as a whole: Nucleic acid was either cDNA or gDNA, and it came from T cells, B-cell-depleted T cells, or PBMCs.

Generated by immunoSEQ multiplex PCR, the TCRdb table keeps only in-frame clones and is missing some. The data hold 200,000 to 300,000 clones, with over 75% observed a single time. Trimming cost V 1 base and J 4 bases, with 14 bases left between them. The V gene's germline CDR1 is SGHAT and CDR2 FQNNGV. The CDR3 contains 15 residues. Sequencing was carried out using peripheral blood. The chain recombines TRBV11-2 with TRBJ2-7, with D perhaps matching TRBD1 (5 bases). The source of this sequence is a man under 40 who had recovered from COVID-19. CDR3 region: CASSLVMGPPYEQYV. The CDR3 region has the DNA TGTGCCAGCAGCTTAGTTATGGGGCCCCCTTACGAGCAGTACGTC.